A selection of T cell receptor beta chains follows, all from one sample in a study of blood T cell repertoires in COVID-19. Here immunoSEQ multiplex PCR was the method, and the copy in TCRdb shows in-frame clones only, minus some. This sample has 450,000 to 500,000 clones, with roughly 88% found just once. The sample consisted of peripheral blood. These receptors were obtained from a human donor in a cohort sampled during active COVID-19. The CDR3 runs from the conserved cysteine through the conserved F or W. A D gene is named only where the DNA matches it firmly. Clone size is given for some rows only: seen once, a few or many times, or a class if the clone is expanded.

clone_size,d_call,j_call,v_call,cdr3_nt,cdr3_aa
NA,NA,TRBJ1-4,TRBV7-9,TGTGCCAGCAGCCGCCCGGGGTCAACTAATGAAAAACTGTTTTTT,CASSRPGSTNEKLFF
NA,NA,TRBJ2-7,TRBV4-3,TGCGCCAGCAGCCAAGATCGGGGGGCACTTTACGAGCAGTACTTC,CASSQDRGALYEQYF
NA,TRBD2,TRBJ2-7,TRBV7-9,TGTGCCAGCAGCTTGGCGGGGGGGCCCGAGGAGCAGTACTTC,CASSLAGGPEEQYF
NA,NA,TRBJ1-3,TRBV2,TGTGCCAGCAGCCCCAGGCGACAGGTTTCTGGAAACACCATATATTTT,CASSPRRQVSGNTIYF
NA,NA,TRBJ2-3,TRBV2,TGTGCCAGCAGGGAACAGGGAGGCGCAGATACGCAGTATTTT,CASREQGGADTQYF
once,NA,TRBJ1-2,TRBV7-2,TGTGCCAGCAGCTTAGAAGCGTTGCAGGGCGCGGACTATGGCTACACCTTC,CASSLEALQGADYGYTF
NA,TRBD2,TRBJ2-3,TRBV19,TGTGCCAGTAGTAACGGACTAGCGGTCGAATATGATACGCAGTATTTT,CASSNGLAVEYDTQYF
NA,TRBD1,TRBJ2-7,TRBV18,TGTGCCAGCTCCCCAGGGGGACAGGGGGCGATCGAGCAGTACTTC,CASSPGGQGAIEQYF
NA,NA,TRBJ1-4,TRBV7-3,TGTGCCAGCAGCTTAGGAGGGGCCAATGAAAAACTGTTTTTT,CASSLGGANEKLFF
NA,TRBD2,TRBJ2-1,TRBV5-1,TGCGCCAGCAGCTTGGACGGGAGGGGGAATGAGCAGTTCTTC,CASSLDGRGNEQFF
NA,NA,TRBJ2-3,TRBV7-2,TGTGCCAGCAGCTTTTCCGGGACAGATACGCAGTATTTT,CASSFSGTDTQYF
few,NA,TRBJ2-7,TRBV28,TGTGCCAGCAGTTTAGCCTCGGGAGTGAGCTCCTACGAGCAGTACTTC,CASSLASGVSSYEQYF
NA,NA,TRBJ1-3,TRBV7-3,TGTGCCAGCAGCTTAAGCGGTCCCCCCTCTGGAAACACCATATATTTT,CASSLSGPPSGNTIYF
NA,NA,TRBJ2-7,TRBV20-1,TGCAGAGCCGAGGGTCTCTACGAGCAGTACTTC,CRAEGLYEQYF
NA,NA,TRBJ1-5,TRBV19,TGTGCCAGTAGTATGGGGGGGGCCTATAGCAATCAGCCCCAGCATTTT,CASSMGGAYSNQPQHF
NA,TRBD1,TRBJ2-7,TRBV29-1,TGCAGCGTCCTTCCGGGACAGGTGACCTACGAGCAGTACTTC,CSVLPGQVTYEQYF
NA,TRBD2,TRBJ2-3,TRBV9,TGTGCCAGCAGCGTAGAGGGGGGACTAGCGGAGCTGCTAAGCACAGATACGCAGTATTTT,CASSVEGGLAELLSTDTQYF
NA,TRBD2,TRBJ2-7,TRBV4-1,TGCGCCAGCTCGCGGGGGGTATCCTACGAGCAGTACTTC,CASSRGVSYEQYF
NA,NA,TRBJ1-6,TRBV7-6,TGTGCCAGCAGCCGATCATACGGCGGGCCAGAGTATAATTCACCCCTCCACTTT,CASSRSYGGPEYNSPLHF
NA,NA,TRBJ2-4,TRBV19,TGTGCCAGTAGTATAGATCTATCCGAGTCGAACATTCAGTACTTC,CASSIDLSESNIQYF
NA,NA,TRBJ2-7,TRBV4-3,TGCGCCAGCAGCCAAAACCCGGGACAACTATTTTCCTACGAGCAGTACTTC,CASSQNPGQLFSYEQYF
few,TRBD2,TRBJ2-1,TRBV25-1,TGTGCCAGCAGTGAAAGACTAGCGGGAGTTAATGAGCAGTTCTTC,CASSERLAGVNEQFF
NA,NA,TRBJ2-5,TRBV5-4,TGTGCCAGCAGCTTTACGGGCCAAGAGACCCAGTACTTC,CASSFTGQETQYF
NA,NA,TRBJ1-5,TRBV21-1,TGTGCCAGCAGCAAAAAGGGGCCGGGCAATCAGCCCCAGCATTTT,CASSKKGPGNQPQHF
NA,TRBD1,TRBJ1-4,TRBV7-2,TGTGCCAGCAGCTTTAATCCGGGACAGGGTAAAAAACTGTTTTTT,CASSFNPGQGKKLFF
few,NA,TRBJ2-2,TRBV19,TGTGCCAGTAGTATAGCGGGAGACGACACCGGGGAGCTGTTTTTT,CASSIAGDDTGELFF
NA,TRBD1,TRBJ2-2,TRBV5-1,TGCGCCAGCATCCTGGGTGGGACAGGGACCACCGGGGAGCTGTTTTTT,CASILGGTGTTGELFF
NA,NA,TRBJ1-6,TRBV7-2,TGTGCCAGCAGCCCGTCTGGCGGCTCCTATAATTCACCCCTCCACTTT,CASSPSGGSYNSPLHF
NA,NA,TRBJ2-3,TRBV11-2,TGTGCCAGCAGCTCCCGGGATGATACGCAGTATTTT,CASSSRDDTQYF
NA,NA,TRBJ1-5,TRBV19,TGTGCCAGTAGTGTACTTTGGGCAAGGGGGTCAAATTCGAATAGTCAGCCCCAGCATTTT,CASSVLWARGSNSNSQPQHF
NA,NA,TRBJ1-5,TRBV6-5,TGTGCCAGCAGTTTGGGGGGGGACGAGCAGCCCCAGCATTTT,CASSLGGDEQPQHF